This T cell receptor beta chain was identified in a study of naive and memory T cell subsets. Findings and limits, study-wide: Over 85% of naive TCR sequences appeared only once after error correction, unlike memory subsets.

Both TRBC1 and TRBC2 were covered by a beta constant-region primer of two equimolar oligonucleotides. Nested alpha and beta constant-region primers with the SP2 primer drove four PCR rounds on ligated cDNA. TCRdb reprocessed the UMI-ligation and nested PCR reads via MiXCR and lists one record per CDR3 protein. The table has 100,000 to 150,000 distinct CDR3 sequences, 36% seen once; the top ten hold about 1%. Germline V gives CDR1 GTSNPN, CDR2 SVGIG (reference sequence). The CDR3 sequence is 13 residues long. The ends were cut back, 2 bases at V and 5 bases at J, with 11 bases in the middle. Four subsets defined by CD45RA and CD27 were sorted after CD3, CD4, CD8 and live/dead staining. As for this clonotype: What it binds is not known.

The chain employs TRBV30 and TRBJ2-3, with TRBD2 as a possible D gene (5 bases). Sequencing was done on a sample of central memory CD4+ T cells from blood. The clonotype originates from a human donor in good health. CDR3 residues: CAWSSPGLDTQYF. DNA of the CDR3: TGTGCCTGGAGTAGTCCGGGATTAGATACGCAGTATTTT.